These 29 T cell receptor beta chains came from one sample sequenced in a study of patients and donors after allogeneic stem cell transplantation. TCRdb re-called the RT-PCR reads with MiXCR, one entry per CDR3 protein. The sample has some 960,000 distinct CDR3 sequences, about a sixth seen once. The sequenced sample consisted of blood, either unsorted or a sorted T cell fraction (not recorded which). The receptors were sampled from a human donor who was either an allogeneic HSCT recipient or a stem cell or donor lymphocyte infusion donor (not recorded which). It is not recorded whose cells these are; they may come from a transplant donor.

The sample holds a few counts of this clonotype. The chain recombines TRBV11-1 with TRBJ1-2; 8 nucleotides line up with TRBD1. Germline V lookup: CDR1 SGHAT, CDR2 FQDESV (reference sequence). CDR3 length equals 15 residues. Trimming removed 0 bases from V and 5 bases from J; junction bases left unmatched: 5. CDR3 bases: TGTGCCAGCAGCTTAGCGGACAGGGAATCATATGGCTACACCTTC. It translates to CASSLADRESYGYTF.

The rearrangement uses TRBV10-3 and TRBJ2-7; 7 bases agree with TRBD1. Per germline, CDR1 ENHRY and CDR2 SYGVKD. This CDR3 has 16 residues. Losses at the gene ends were 3 bases for V and 0 bases for J; bases not matched to a gene: 8. The CDR3 DNA reads as TGTGCCATCAGTGACGGGAACAGGGGCCTCTCCTACGAGCAGTACTTC. Translated: CAISDGNRGLSYEQYF.

The chain links TRBV7-6 to TRBJ2-1; 10 positions agree with TRBD2. After removal of 1 base from V and 9 bases from J, the junction contained 6 bases not matched to a gene. The CDR3 is made up of 15 amino acids. Germline V CDR1 and CDR2: SGHVS, FNYEAQ. The CDR3 sequence: CASSLERGGWPEQFF. CDR3 bases: TGTGCCAGCAGCTTAGAGCGGGGGGGCTGGCCTGAGCAGTTCTTC.

The J gene is TRBJ1-3, the V gene TRBV30; D is uncertain. V dropped 5 bases and J dropped 0 bases, with 5 bases sitting between them. This CDR3 has 12 amino acids. CDR1 GTSNPN and CDR2 SVGIG come from the germline V gene (reference sequence). CDR3 sequence (DNA): TGTGCCTGGGGGCGCTCTGGAAACACCATATATTTT. It specifies CAWGRSGNTIYF.

The genes are TRBV7-9 and TRBJ2-7; D might be TRBD1 (5 bases). CDR3 size: 15 residues. V lost 4 bases and J 3 bases, leaving 16 bases between the germline ends. Germline CDR1 SEHNR, CDR2 FQNEAQ (reference sequence). The CDR3 region is CASSSPATANYEQYF. The CDR3, as DNA: TGTGCCAGCAGCTCGCCTGCGACAGCTAACTACGAGCAGTACTTC.

The chain joins TRBV11-3 to TRBJ2-1; TRBD2 aligns across 7 bases. There are 16 residues in the CDR3. Germline assignment: CDR1 SGHNT and CDR2 YENEEA. Trimming removed 5 bases from V and 3 bases from J; junction bases left unmatched: 10. CDR3 in DNA: TGTGCCAGCAGCGAGATCCGGGCTAGCGGCTACAATGAGCAGTTCTTC. Amino acids: CASSEIRASGYNEQFF.

The CDR3 loop is CASSSQPGPPYNEQFF. The CDR3 DNA reads as TGTGCCAGCAGTTCACAACCTGGCCCTCCGTACAATGAGCAGTTCTTC. The V and J genes are TRBV6-2 or TRBV6-3 and TRBJ2-1; D is ambiguous. The CDR3 contains 16 residues. V was cut by 4 bases and J by 4 bases, with 17 bases left in between. Germline V lookup: CDR1 MNHEY, CDR2 SVGEGT.

A few counts support this clonotype. J is TRBJ2-2 and V is TRBV5-1; 9 bases agree with TRBD2. This CDR3 spans 17 amino acids. Germline values: CDR1 SGHRS, CDR2 YFSETQ. V was clipped by 4 bases and J by 5 bases; unmatched bases: 12. The CDR3 nucleotides read TGCGCCAGCAGCCAGGGACTAGCCCCCCGGGGGACCGGGGAGCTGTTTTTT. Protein sequence: CASSQGLAPRGTGELFF.

This clonotype occurred a few times. J is TRBJ2-7 and V is TRBV20-1; D is ambiguous. The length of the CDR3 is 14 residues. Trimming cost V 5 bases and J 1 base, with 15 bases left between them. Looked up from germline, CDR1 is DFQATT and CDR2 is SNEGSKA (reference sequence). The CDR3 here is CSAQQGLRSYEQYF. CDR3 bases: TGCAGTGCTCAACAAGGGCTACGTTCCTACGAGCAGTACTTC.

This clonotype was detected only once. The chain uses TRBV11-2 and TRBJ2-5; perhaps TRBD1 as D (5 bases). This CDR3 is built from 14 residues. CDR1 is SGHAT and CDR2 is FQNNGV in the germline V gene. V lost 3 bases and J 5 bases, leaving 13 bases between the germline ends. The CDR3 nucleotides are TGTGCCAGCAGCTTTGCAGGGCCCCTTGAGACCCAGTACTTC. The encoded protein is CASSFAGPLETQYF.

This chain connects TRBV11-2 to TRBJ2-7; D unresolved. From germline, CDR1 is SGHAT and CDR2 FQNNGV. Trimming removed 1 base from V and 5 bases from J, with 12 bases in between. The CDR3 has 14 amino acids. The CDR3 here is CASSLATQSHEQYF. The CDR3 region has the DNA TGTGCCAGCAGCTTAGCAACCCAGTCCCACGAGCAGTACTTC. Variable domain in full (rest from reference TRBV11-2 and TRBJ2-7): EAGVAQSPRYKIIEKRQSVAFWCNPISGHATLYWYQQILGQGPKLLIQFQNNGVVDDSQLPKDRFSAERLKGVDSTLKIQPAKLEDSAVYLCASSLATQSHEQYFGPGTRLTVT.

V usage is TRBV18 and J usage is TRBJ1-1, with D tentatively TRBD1 (6 bases). V lost 5 bases, J lost 3 bases, and 13 bases lay in between. The CDR3 runs 14 residues. CDR1 and CDR2 from the germline V gene are KGHSH and LQKENI. The chain's CDR3 is CASSIQGADTEAFF. The DNA for the CDR3 is TGTGCCAGCTCAATACAGGGCGCGGACACTGAAGCTTTCTTT.

The V and J genes are TRBV20-1 and TRBJ2-7, with D maybe TRBD1 (6 bases). The germline gives CDR1 DFQATT, CDR2 SNEGSKA (reference sequence). Trimming took 5 bases from V and 3 from J, leaving 8 bases between them. The CDR3 runs to 11 residues. CDR3: CSALGGYEQYF. DNA of the CDR3: TGCAGTGCTTTAGGGGGCTACGAGCAGTACTTC.

V and J are TRBV27 and TRBJ1-2; tentatively, D is TRBD1 (5 bases). V lost 4 bases and J 4 bases, leaving 13 bases between the germline ends. Germline V gives CDR1 MNHEY, CDR2 SMNVEV (reference sequence). The CDR3 covers 14 residues. This CDR3 reads CASSSHGTFYGYTF. The CDR3 DNA reads TGTGCCAGCAGTTCACACGGGACTTTCTATGGCTACACCTTC.

The gene calls are TRBV30 and TRBJ1-2; 10 bases align to TRBD1. The CDR3 contains 12 residues. The ends lost 3 bases at V and 8 bases at J; junction bases unmatched: 3. Germline V gene data show CDR1 as GTSNPN and CDR2 as SVGIG (reference sequence). The CDR3 DNA sequence: TGTGCCTGGAGGACAGGGGGCTGGGGCTACACCTTC. Its translation is CAWRTGGWGYTF. The full variable domain, rest sourced from reference TRBV30 and TRBJ1-2, is SQTIHQWPATLVQPVGSPLSLECTVEGTSNPNLYWYRQAAGRGLQLLFYSVGIGQISSEVPQNLSASRPQDRQFILSSKKLLLSDSGFYLCAWRTGGWGYTFGSGTRLTVV.

In its sample, this clonotype was seen a few times. This rearrangement joins TRBV4-3 to TRBJ1-1; D uncertain. The CDR3 is made up of 13 amino acids. The germline V gene has CDR1 LGHNA and CDR2 YSLEER. The V end lost 1 base, the J end lost 6 bases, and 9 bases lay between the germline ends. DNA of the CDR3: TGCGCCAGCAGCCAAGTCATCTATTCTGAAGCTTTCTTT. As protein: CASSQVIYSEAFF.

The chain carries TRBV5-1 and TRBJ2-5; tentatively, D is TRBD2 (6 bases). Germline V gene sequence: CDR1 SGHRS, CDR2 YFSETQ. V shed 1 base and J shed 6 bases, with 16 bases lying between them. This CDR3 contains 15 residues. The CDR3 DNA follows: TGCGCCAGCAGCTTGAGCCGGGACTCCGGAAAGACCCAGTACTTC. Its translation: CASSLSRDSGKTQYF.

This clonotype was observed a few times. The chain joins TRBV27 to TRBJ1-5; D call uncertain. Germline values: CDR1 MNHEY, CDR2 SMNVEV (reference sequence). The length of the CDR3 is 13 residues. Trimming took off 7 bases at V and 7 bases at J, with 14 bases between the two ends. CDR3 amino acids: CASTTSPGQPQHF. DNA of the CDR3: TGTGCCAGCACCACAAGTCCCGGGCAGCCCCAGCATTTT.

The chain recombines TRBV19 with TRBJ2-3; 9 nucleotides agree with TRBD1. The CDR3 has 16 residues. Germline CDR1 reads LNHDA; CDR2 reads SQIVND (reference sequence). J gave up 4 bases and V 4 bases, and 9 bases lay outside the gene matches. Here the CDR3 DNA reads TGTGCCAGTAGTACCTTGGACAGGGGTCTAGCAGATACGCAGTATTTT. It translates to CASSTLDRGLADTQYF. The full variable domain, its missing parts supplied by reference TRBV19 and TRBJ2-3, is DGGITQSPKYLFRKEGQNVTLSCEQNLNHDAMYWYRQDPGQGLRLIYYSQIVNDFQKGDIAEGYSVSREKKESFPLTVTSAQKNPTAFYLCASSTLDRGLADTQYFGPGTRLTVL.

The chain has TRBV12-3 or TRBV12-4 and TRBJ1-2; 7 nucleotides match TRBD1. The CDR3 extends over 12 amino acids. V was pared by 4 bases and J by 13 bases, with 9 bases of the junction left unmatched. As DNA, the CDR3 is TGTGCCAGCAGTTCCGGGACAGCCTCCAGCACCTTC. Its translation: CASSSGTASSTF.

This chain uses TRBV6-2 or TRBV6-3 with TRBJ2-7; D may be TRBD2 (6 bases). Germline V CDR1 and CDR2: MNHEY, SVGEGT. With 2 bases removed from V and 3 bases from J, the gap between germline ends came to 8 bases. CDR3 length: 13 residues. This chain's CDR3 is CASSYGRDYEQYF. The CDR3 DNA reads TGTGCCAGCAGTTACGGGCGGGACTACGAGCAGTACTTC.

This clonotype has more than one count but fewer than ten. V and J are TRBV30 and TRBJ2-6; D perhaps matches TRBD1 (5 bases). This CDR3 contains 13 residues. Germline V gene lookup returns CDR1 GTSNPN and CDR2 SVGIG (reference sequence). Trimming shortened V by 4 bases and J by 2 bases, and 6 bases separated the two germline ends. CDR3 protein: CAWTGPGANVLTF. Written as DNA, the CDR3 is TGTGCCTGGACAGGGCCTGGGGCCAACGTCCTGACTTTC.

This chain uses TRBV11-1 with TRBJ2-2; D is ambiguous. CDR3 length: 19 amino acids. V shed 2 bases and J shed 0 bases, with 19 bases lying between them. Germline V gene data show CDR1 as SGHAT and CDR2 as FQDESV (reference sequence). The CDR3 DNA is TGTGCCAGCAGCTTATCTCCATTGTGGGGTACCTCGAACACCGGGGAGCTGTTTTTT. Amino acids: CASSLSPLWGTSNTGELFF.

There are a few counts of this clonotype. This sequence joins TRBV20-1 and TRBJ1-1; TRBD1 might be the D (5 bases). CDR3 size: 12 residues. Germline V lookup: CDR1 DFQATT, CDR2 SNEGSKA (reference sequence). V dropped 6 bases and J dropped 6 bases, with 14 bases sitting between them. This CDR3 reads CSASRGAPEAFF. The CDR3 region has the DNA TGCAGTGCCTCGCGAGGGGCCCCTGAAGCTTTCTTT.

The V and J genes are TRBV7-2 and TRBJ2-5; TRBD1 is a possible D gene (6 bases). CDR1 and CDR2 from the germline V gene are SGHTA and FQGNSA. V lost 1 base and J lost 5, with 14 bases in between. CDR3 length: 15 residues. Here the CDR3 DNA reads TGTGCCAGCAGCTTAGACTTAGGGGGTCGGGAGACCCAGTACTTC. Its translation: CASSLDLGGRETQYF.

The chain employs TRBV6-1 and TRBJ1-5; no clear D. Trimming shortened V by 0 bases and J by 4 bases, and 4 bases separated the two germline ends. Per germline, CDR1 MNHNS and CDR2 SASEGT. This CDR3 is 13 amino acids long. The CDR3 DNA reads TGTGCCAGCAGTGAAGCACTGAATCAGCCCCAGCATTTT. This codes for CASSEALNQPQHF.

V usage is TRBV11-2 and J usage is TRBJ1-1; D is undetermined. V gave up 5 bases and J gave up 6 bases, with 7 bases separating them. The germline gives CDR1 SGHAT, CDR2 FQNNGV. The CDR3 is 11 residues long. The CDR3 reads CASSLFAEAFF. The CDR3 DNA reads as TGTGCCAGCAGCCTTTTCGCTGAAGCTTTCTTT.

This clonotype was observed a handful of times. The chain couples TRBV3-1 to TRBJ2-5; possibly TRBD2 for D (7 bases). Trimming pared 1 base from V and 4 bases from J, leaving 16 bases between. There are 16 residues in the CDR3. CDR1 is LGHDT and CDR2 is YNNKEL in the germline V gene (reference sequence). CDR3 sequence (DNA): TGTGCCAGCAGCCAAGTTACGCCGAGGGGGGGAGAGACCCAGTACTTC. Amino acids: CASSQVTPRGGETQYF.

J is TRBJ2-7 and V is TRBV5-6, with D possibly TRBD1 on 5 matching bases. The CDR3 covers 15 residues. V lost 0 bases, J lost 2 bases, and 12 bases lay in between. CDR1 and CDR2 from the germline V gene are SGHDT and YYEEEE. CDR3 region: CASSLAGAGPYEQYF. CDR3 nucleotide sequence: TGTGCCAGCAGCTTGGCTGGGGCCGGCCCCTACGAGCAGTACTTC.